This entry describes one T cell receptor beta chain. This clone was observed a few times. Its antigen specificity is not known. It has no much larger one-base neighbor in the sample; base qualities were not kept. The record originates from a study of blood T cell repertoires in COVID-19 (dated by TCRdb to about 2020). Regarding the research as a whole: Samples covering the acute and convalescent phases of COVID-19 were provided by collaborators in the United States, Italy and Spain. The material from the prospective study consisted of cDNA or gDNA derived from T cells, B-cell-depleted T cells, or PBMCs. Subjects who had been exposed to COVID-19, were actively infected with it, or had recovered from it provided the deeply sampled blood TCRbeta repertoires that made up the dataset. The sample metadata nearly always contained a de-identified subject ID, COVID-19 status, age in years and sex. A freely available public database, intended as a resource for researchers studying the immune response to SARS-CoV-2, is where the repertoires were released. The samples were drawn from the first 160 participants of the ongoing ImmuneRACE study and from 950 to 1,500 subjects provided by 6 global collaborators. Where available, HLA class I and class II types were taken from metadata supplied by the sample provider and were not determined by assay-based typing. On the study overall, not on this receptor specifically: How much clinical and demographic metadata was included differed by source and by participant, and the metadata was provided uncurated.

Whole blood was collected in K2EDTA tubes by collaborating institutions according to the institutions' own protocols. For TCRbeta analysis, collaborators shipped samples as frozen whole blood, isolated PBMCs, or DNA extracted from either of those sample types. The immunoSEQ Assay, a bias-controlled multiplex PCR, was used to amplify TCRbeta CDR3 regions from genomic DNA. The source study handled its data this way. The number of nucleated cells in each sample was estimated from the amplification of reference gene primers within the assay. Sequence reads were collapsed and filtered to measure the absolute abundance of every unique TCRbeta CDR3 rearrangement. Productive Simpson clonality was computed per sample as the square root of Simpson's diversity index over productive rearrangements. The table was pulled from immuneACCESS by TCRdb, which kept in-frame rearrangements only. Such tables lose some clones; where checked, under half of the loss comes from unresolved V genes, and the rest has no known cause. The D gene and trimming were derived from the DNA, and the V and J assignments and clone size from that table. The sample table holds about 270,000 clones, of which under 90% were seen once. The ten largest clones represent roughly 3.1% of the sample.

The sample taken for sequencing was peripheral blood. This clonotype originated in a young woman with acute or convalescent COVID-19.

The CDR3 corresponds to CASSLRGNTIYF. The DNA is as follows: TGTGCCAGCAGTTTGCGGGGGAACACCATATATTTT. Recombination joined TRBV12-3 or TRBV12-4 with TRBJ1-3; matching of 5 bases hints at TRBD1 as the D gene. The CDR3 numbers 12 residues from cysteine through phenylalanine. CDR3 DNA only is kept here, 36 bases in frame from base 1. V is clipped by 3 bases and J by 7 bases, and the sequence between their germline boundaries is 7 bases long.